This T cell receptor beta chain was identified during a study of T cell repertoires in cytomegalovirus infection. Whole-study findings and limits: Predominance within the ex vivo response was attributable to HLA-C-restricted CMV-specific TCR beta clonotypes. Carriage of CMV together with the relevant HLA was identifiable through cumulative public TCR beta family frequency.

Regarding this clonotype: No antigen is known for it.

The CDR3 runs to 13 residues. The germline gives CDR1 SQVTM, CDR2 ANQGSEA. Trimming stripped 5 bases from V and 0 bases from J, with 8 bases between. One entry per CDR3 protein, called by TCRdb with MiXCR from the reads. The table has under 200,000 distinct CDR3 sequences, about 22% seen once. The rearrangement uses TRBV29-1 and TRBJ2-1, with D uncertain. The specimen was CD8+ T cells from cultured PBMCs, collected from culture after CMV antigen stimulation. The sequence was obtained from a human donor in good health (CMV status not recorded). Some clones in this sample may be carry-over from other donors' samples. CDR3 sequence: CSVLEHSYNEQFF. The CDR3 bases are TGCAGCGTTCTAGAACACTCCTACAATGAGCAGTTCTTC.